The sample holds a few counts of the clone carrying this T cell receptor beta chain. The germline gives CDR1 SGHNT, CDR2 YENEEA. The CDR3 has 14 amino acids. J lost 3 bases, V lost 5 bases, and 2 bases had no gene match. The record originates from a study of cytomegalovirus exposure and HLA in healthy donors. Data came from immunoSEQ multiplex PCR; TCRdb stores just in-frame clones and leaves some out. The data hold 140,000 or so clones, with about 87% observed a single time. The sample consisted of PBMCs. The sequence came from a man between 18 and 29 years old in good health and CMV-seropositive. The chain has TRBV11-3 and TRBJ1-1, with 11 bases matching TRBD1. Here the CDR3 reads CASSPGQGDTEAFF. DNA of the CDR3: TGTGCCAGCAGCCCGGGACAGGGGGACACTGAAGCTTTCTTT.